The 18 T cell receptor beta chains in this list originate from one sample, sequenced in a study of regulatory T cells in long-lasting Graves disease. Regarding time point: persistent/refractory GD, antithyroid drugs over 5 years with positive TRAb. PBMC RNA served as the TCR library source. Arm-PCR of CDR3 regions and iRepertoire HTBI primers were the basis on which TCR beta libraries were built. From the multiplex PCR reads, TCRdb called clonotypes with MiXCR, one entry per CDR3 protein. The sample lists 390,000 or so distinct CDR3 sequences; roughly 24% were seen once. The specimen was peripheral blood mononuclear cells (PBMCs), collected when the disease was refractory, from a patient treated with antithyroid drugs. The receptors originated from a woman in her thirties or forties with Graves disease.

The chain recombines TRBV7-9 with TRBJ2-7, with 7 bases that match TRBD2. The germline V gene has CDR1 SEHNR and CDR2 FQNEAQ (reference sequence). Trimming at V came to 0 bases and at J to 0 bases, leaving 2 bases not matched to a gene. There are 15 residues in the CDR3. The CDR3 bases are TGTGCCAGCAGCTTAGCGGGGGACTACTCCTACGAGCAGTACTTC. Residues: CASSLAGDYSYEQYF.

This clonotype was seen at least ten times. The chain is built from TRBV12-3 or TRBV12-4 and TRBJ2-7, with D perhaps matching TRBD1 or TRBD2 (5 bases each). This CDR3 is built from 11 residues. V lost 3 bases and J lost 11, with 11 bases in between. This chain's CDR3 is CASSLSGTEYF. The CDR3 bases are TGTGCCAGCAGTTTGTCCGGGACCGAGTACTTC.

V and J are TRBV6-5 and TRBJ1-1, with a tentative D call TRBD1 (5 bases). V was clipped by 4 bases and J by 4 bases, with 13 bases between them. The CDR3 contains 14 residues. Germline V gene sequence: CDR1 MNHEY, CDR2 SVGAGI. DNA of the CDR3: TGTGCCAGCAGTTCCGACGGGAGGGGCACTGAAGCTTTCTTT. As protein: CASSSDGRGTEAFF.

This clonotype was counted many times. CDR3 DNA: TGTGCCAGCAGCAAGACAGAGACTATGAACACTGAAGCTTTCTTT. Amino acids: CASSKTETMNTEAFF. The rearrangement links TRBV2 to TRBJ1-1, with a possible D match to TRBD1 (5 bases). The CDR3 is 15 amino acids. Germline CDR1 is SNHLY and CDR2 is FYNNEI. Trimming stripped 6 bases from V and 0 bases from J, with 14 bases between.

This rearrangement joins TRBV20-1 to TRBJ2-4; maybe TRBD1 (5 bases). V gave up 6 bases and J gave up 0 bases, with 21 bases separating them. In germline, CDR1 is DFQATT, CDR2 SNEGSKA (reference sequence). This CDR3 is built from 17 residues. The CDR3 coding sequence is TGCAGTGCCCTACTCCCCAGGGCTCCAAAAGCCAAAAACATTCAGTACTTC. The encoded protein is CSALLPRAPKAKNIQYF.

Only a few counts were recorded for this clonotype. The chain joins TRBV29-1 to TRBJ2-2; TRBD1 matches at 9 bases. V gave up 5 bases and J gave up 5 bases; unmatched junction bases: 3. In germline, CDR1 is SQVTM, CDR2 ANQGSEA. The CDR3 length is 13 residues. CDR3 loop: CSVTGQGTGELFF. In DNA form, the CDR3 reads TGCAGCGTTACTGGACAGGGGACCGGGGAGCTGTTTTTT.

Remarks on this clonotype: Being one base from a much bigger clone, this may be a read error. The V gene is TRBV12-3 or TRBV12-4, the J gene TRBJ2-7; TRBD2 is a possible D gene (5 bases). Trimming stripped 4 bases from V and 3 bases from J, with 13 bases between. The length of the CDR3 is 14 residues. The DNA for the CDR3 is TGTGCCAGCAGTTCATCTCCGGGAAACTACGAGCAGTACTTC. Translation gives CASSSSPGNYEQYF.

V and J are TRBV19 and TRBJ1-4; D uncertain. This CDR3 has 13 amino acids. V lost 6 bases and J lost 11, with 16 bases in between. CDR1 is LNHDA and CDR2 is SQIVND in the germline V gene (reference sequence). The CDR3 DNA sequence: TGTGCCAGTAGCAGTCCCAGCCTGGAGAAACTGTTTTTT. This encodes CASSSPSLEKLFF.

The J gene is TRBJ2-2, the V gene TRBV20-1, with a weak D call TRBD2 (5 bases). V shed 6 bases and J shed 3 bases, with 11 bases lying between them. Germline lookup yields CDR1 DFQATT and CDR2 SNEGSKA (reference sequence). This CDR3 is built from 13 residues. CDR3 sequence: CSATRTYTGELFF. The CDR3 nucleotides are TGCAGTGCAACTCGGACTTACACCGGGGAGCTGTTTTTT.

This clonotype occurred many times. The rearrangement uses TRBV27 and TRBJ2-2; D is undetermined. Trimming left V 6 bases short and J 0 bases short, with 11 bases between. The CDR3 runs 15 residues. Germline V gene data show CDR1 as MNHEY and CDR2 as SMNVEV (reference sequence). In DNA, the CDR3 is TGTGCCAGCAGCGGATTTAAGGCGAACACCGGGGAGCTGTTTTTT. As protein: CASSGFKANTGELFF.

The table lists this clonotype with a few counts. The chain is built from TRBV6-1 and TRBJ2-5; no clear D. There are 12 residues in the CDR3. The germline V and J ends were trimmed by 6 bases and 3 bases, with 8 bases remaining between them. Germline loops: CDR1 MNHNS, CDR2 SASEGT. CDR3 DNA sequence: TGTGCCAGCAGCGACTTCAAAGAGACCCAGTACTTC. The encoded protein is CASSDFKETQYF.

In this sample, this clonotype turned up once. It is likely a read error: a sequence one base away is far more abundant. The chain is built from TRBV7-9 and TRBJ1-2; 8 bases match TRBD1. CDR3 length: 14 residues. Germline assignment: CDR1 SEHNR and CDR2 FQNEAQ (reference sequence). With 2 bases clipped from V and 2 bases from J, the junction kept 1 base outside the gene matches. The CDR3 loop is CASSLRTGNYGYTF. In DNA, the CDR3 is TGTGCCAGCAGCTTACGGACAGGGAACTATGGCTACACCTTC.

This clonotype is a singleton in its sample. The chain recombines TRBV2 with TRBJ2-5; weak D call: TRBD2 (5 bases). Trimming removed 2 bases from V and 5 bases from J, with 12 bases in between. The germline V gene has CDR1 SNHLY and CDR2 FYNNEI. The CDR3 consists of 14 residues. This CDR3 reads CASSERLTRETQYF. The CDR3 DNA follows: TGTGCCAGCAGTGAACGACTAACGAGGGAGACCCAGTACTTC.

This clonotype has only a few counts. The chain uses TRBV7-8 and TRBJ1-5; D is unresolved. The germline V gene has CDR1 SGHVS and CDR2 FQNEAQ. The CDR3 is made up of 13 amino acids. V was clipped by 5 bases and J by 9 bases, with 14 bases between them. CDR3 region: CASSNRWGRPQHF. CDR3 in DNA: TGTGCCAGCAGCAACCGCTGGGGTCGGCCCCAGCATTTT.

For this clonotype: A read error likely explains this, since a far larger clone differs by one base. This chain links TRBV28 with TRBJ2-5; 11 bases match TRBD2. The CDR3 runs 15 residues. In germline, CDR1 is MDHEN, CDR2 SYDVKM. V lost 6 bases and J lost 2; bases outside the gene matches: 5. The CDR3 DNA is TGTGCCAGCAGCTCGGGACTAGCGGAGCAAGAGACCCAGTACTTC. Its protein is CASSSGLAEQETQYF.

The V call is TRBV7-3, the J call TRBJ2-1, with 11 bases fitting TRBD2. The CDR3 length is 17 residues. The germline V gene encodes CDR1 SGHTA and CDR2 FQGTGA. Trimming at V came to 2 bases and at J to 5 bases, leaving 8 bases not matched to a gene. CDR3 DNA sequence: TGTGCCAGCAGCTTAGCCGGGACTAGCGGAATGAACAATGAGCAGTTCTTC. Translating gives CASSLAGTSGMNNEQFF.

This clonotype has more than one count but fewer than ten. The chain is built from TRBV7-3 and TRBJ1-1, with D possibly being TRBD1 (6 bases). V lost 5 bases and J 8 bases, leaving 15 bases between the germline ends. Germline V gene lookup returns CDR1 SGHTA and CDR2 FQGTGA. This CDR3 spans 13 amino acids. The CDR3 reads CASSPSRGREAFF. The CDR3 DNA is TGTGCCAGCAGCCCTAGCAGGGGCCGAGAAGCTTTCTTT.

In its sample, this clonotype was seen many times. CDR3 in DNA: TGTGCCAGCAGCTGGGGACAGGGCTCCTACGAGCAGTACTTC. Amino acids: CASSWGQGSYEQYF. This chain links TRBV5-6 with TRBJ2-7, with 9 positions matching TRBD1. After removal of 3 bases from V and 0 bases from J, the junction contained 1 base not matched to a gene. CDR1 is SGHDT, CDR2 YYEEEE, per germline. The CDR3 covers 14 residues.